The rows below give T cell receptor beta chains drawn from one sample of a study of blood T cells in healthy people across ages. TCRdb reprocessed the 5' RACE reads via MiXCR and lists one record per CDR3 protein. The table has over 1,200,000 distinct CDR3 sequences, approximately 59% seen once. The sequenced material came from blood. Receptor source: a man between 18 and 35 years old in good health. Each CDR3 is given with its conserved first and last residue. The D gene is left open where the match is weak. Rows give clone size only sometimes, using once, few, many, or a class for an expanded clone.

NA	TRBV4-3	TRBJ2-7	NA	CASSPSVGAYEQYF	TGCGCCAGCAGCCCGTCGGTTGGGGCCTACGAGCAGTACTTC
NA	TRBV7-8	TRBJ2-1	NA	CASRPTGHEQFF	TGTGCCAGCAGACCGACGGGACATGAGCAGTTCTTC
few	TRBV12-3/TRBV12-4	TRBJ2-1	TRBD2	CASSPIGGGVYNEQFF	TGTGCCAGCAGTCCTATTGGGGGGGGGGTTTACAATGAGCAGTTCTTC
NA	TRBV27	TRBJ1-5	NA	CASRLNQPQHF	TGTGCCAGCAGGCTTAATCAGCCCCAGCATTTT
NA	TRBV29-1	TRBJ2-7	NA	CSVEGGTGSGYEQCF	TGCAGCGTTGAAGGGGGGACCGGTTCGGGTTACGAGCAGTGCTTC
NA	TRBV7-8	TRBJ2-2	TRBD1	CASSFTGEVPGELFF	TGTGCCAGCAGCTTCACAGGGGAAGTCCCCGGGGAGCTGTTTTTT
once	TRBV4-3	TRBJ2-7	NA	CASSQEIPSYEQYF	TGCGCCAGCAGCCAAGAAATCCCTTCCTACGAGCAGTACTTC
NA	TRBV7-2	TRBJ2-1	TRBD2	CASSLGSGVPDYNEQFF	TGTGCCAGCAGCTTAGGTAGCGGGGTGCCAGACTACAATGAGCAGTTCTTC
NA	TRBV12-3/TRBV12-4	TRBJ1-1	NA	CASRTTSYTEAFF	TGTGCCAGCAGGACGACAAGCTACACTGAAGCTTTCTTT
few	TRBV12-3/TRBV12-4	TRBJ1-2	TRBD1	CASSYPDRAYGYTF	TGTGCCAGCAGCTACCCGGACAGGGCGTATGGCTACACCTTC
NA	TRBV5-1	TRBJ2-5	NA	CASSPGALPRVETQYF	TGCGCCAGCAGCCCAGGCGCTCTCCCGCGGGTGGAGACCCAGTACTTC
few	TRBV12-3/TRBV12-4	TRBJ2-5	NA	CASSLGVGETQYF	TGTGCCAGCAGTTTAGGGGTAGGAGAGACCCAGTACTTC
NA	TRBV15	TRBJ1-3	NA	CATKGRGGNTIYF	TGTGCCACCAAAGGGAGGGGCGGAAACACCATATATTTT
once	TRBV13	TRBJ1-1	TRBD1	CASSERGDSKNTEAFF	TGTGCCAGCAGCGAACGGGGGGACAGCAAGAACACTGAAGCTTTCTTT
few	TRBV27	TRBJ2-7	NA	CASSYRVGYEQYF	TGTGCCAGCAGCTACAGGGTAGGTTACGAGCAGTACTTC
few	TRBV11-2	TRBJ1-2	NA	CASSSGPSSYGYTF	TGTGCCAGCAGCTCCGGACCTTCTTCCTATGGCTACACCTTC
NA	TRBV29-1	TRBJ2-5	NA	CSVEDGVETQYF	TGCAGCGTTGAGGATGGGGTCGAGACCCAGTACTTC
NA	TRBV5-1	TRBJ1-6	TRBD1	CASSLASGQGGSPLHF	TGCGCCAGCAGCTTGGCCTCCGGACAGGGAGGATCACCCCTCCACTTT
NA	TRBV10-2	TRBJ1-2	TRBD1	CASSIDRVYGYTF	TGCGCCAGCAGTATTGACAGGGTCTATGGCTACACCTTC
NA	TRBV4-1	TRBJ2-7	TRBD1	CASSHGQADLTEQYF	TGCGCCAGCAGCCATGGACAGGCCGATCTTACCGAGCAGTACTTC
NA	TRBV4-1	TRBJ2-7	NA	CASSQVRGGSLYEQYF	TGCGCCAGCAGCCAAGTTAGAGGCGGATCTCTCTACGAGCAGTACTTC
NA	TRBV28	TRBJ2-5	TRBD2	CASSTSGTQYF	TGTGCCAGCAGTACTAGCGGGACCCAGTACTTC
NA	TRBV12-3/TRBV12-4	TRBJ2-7	NA	CASSLSEYGFYEQYF	TGTGCCAGCAGTCTATCAGAGTACGGATTCTACGAGCAGTACTTC
once	TRBV20-1	TRBJ2-5	NA	CSAGLRNSGGGTQYF	TGCAGTGCTGGTTTGAGAAACAGCGGAGGTGGGACCCAGTACTTC
few	TRBV20-1	TRBJ2-3	NA	CSVSAAGRVGDTQYF	TGCAGTGTATCAGCTGCGGGGAGAGTGGGAGATACGCAGTATTTT
NA	TRBV7-9	TRBJ2-5	NA	CASRRIHQQETQYF	TGTGCCAGCAGAAGAATCCATCAGCAAGAGACCCAGTACTTC